This T cell receptor beta chain derives from a study of PD-1 blockade in classical Hodgkin lymphoma. Measured with immunoSEQ multiplex PCR; TCRdb has only the in-frame clones, and not every one. The top ten hold over 3% of the sample, which has some 11,000 clones, about 74% seen once. This CDR3 contains 14 residues. Germline CDR1 and CDR2: ENHRY and SYGVKD. Deletions cut 7 bases from V and 7 bases from J, with 19 bases between. Regarding time point: cycle 4 day 1 (C4D1), after 6 weeks of nivolumab. Every patient experienced relapse after autologous stem cell transplantation, and brentuximab vedotin exposure varied. CD4+ T cells were purified from thawed PBMCs by negative selection.

The TCR comes from a human donor with classical Hodgkin lymphoma. This rearrangement joins TRBV10-3 to TRBJ2-5; the D gene is possibly TRBD2 (6 bases). The sample in question was CD4+ T cells from blood, obtained before the fourth cycle of nivolumab. CDR3: CAIIHRGGARTQYF. Here the CDR3 DNA reads TGTGCCATCATCCACCGGGGCGGGGCGCGGACCCAGTACTTC.